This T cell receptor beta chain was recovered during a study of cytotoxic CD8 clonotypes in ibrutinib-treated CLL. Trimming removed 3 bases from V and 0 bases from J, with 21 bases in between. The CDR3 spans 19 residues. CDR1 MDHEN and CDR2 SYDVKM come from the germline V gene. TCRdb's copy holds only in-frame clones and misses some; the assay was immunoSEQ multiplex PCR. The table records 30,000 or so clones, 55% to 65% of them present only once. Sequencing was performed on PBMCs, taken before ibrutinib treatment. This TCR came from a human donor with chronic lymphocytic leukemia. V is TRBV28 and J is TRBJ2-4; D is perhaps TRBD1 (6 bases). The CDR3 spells CASSLNQGTAVLAKNIQYF. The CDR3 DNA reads TGTGCCAGCAGTTTGAATCAGGGGACCGCCGTACTAGCCAAAAACATTCAGTACTTC.